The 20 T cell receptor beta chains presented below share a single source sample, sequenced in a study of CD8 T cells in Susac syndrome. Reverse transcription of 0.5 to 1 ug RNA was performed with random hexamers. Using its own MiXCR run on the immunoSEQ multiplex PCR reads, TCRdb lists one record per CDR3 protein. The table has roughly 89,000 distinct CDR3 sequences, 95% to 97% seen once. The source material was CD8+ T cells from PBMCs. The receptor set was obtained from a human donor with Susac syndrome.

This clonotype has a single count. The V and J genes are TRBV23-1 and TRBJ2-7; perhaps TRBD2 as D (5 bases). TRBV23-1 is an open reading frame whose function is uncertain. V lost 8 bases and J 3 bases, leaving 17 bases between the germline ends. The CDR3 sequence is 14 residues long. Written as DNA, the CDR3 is TGCGCCAGCCTCCCGGACTCTTTGGGCTACGAGCAGTACGTC. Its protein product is CASLPDSLGYEQYV.

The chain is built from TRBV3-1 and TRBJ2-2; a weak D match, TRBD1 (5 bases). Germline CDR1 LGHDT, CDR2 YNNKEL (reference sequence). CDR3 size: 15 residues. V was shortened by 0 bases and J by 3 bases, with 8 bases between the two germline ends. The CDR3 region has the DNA TGTGCCAGCAGCCAAGACAGGGCAGACACCGGGGAGCTGTTTTTT. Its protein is CASSQDRADTGELFF.

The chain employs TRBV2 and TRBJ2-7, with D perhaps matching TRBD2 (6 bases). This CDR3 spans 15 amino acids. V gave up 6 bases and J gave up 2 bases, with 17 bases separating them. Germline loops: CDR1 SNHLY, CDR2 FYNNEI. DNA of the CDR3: TGTGCCAGCAGCGGGGACTCAACGGGGGCCTACGAGCAGTACTTC. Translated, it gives CASSGDSTGAYEQYF.

Here the CDR3 reads CASGASGLDGNQETQYF. CDR3 in DNA: TGTGCCAGCGGCGCCTCAGGACTCGACGGGAACCAAGAGACCCAGTACTTC. The chain uses TRBV4-2 and TRBJ2-5, with D possibly TRBD2 on 5 matching bases. CDR3 length: 17 amino acids. V gave up 8 bases and J gave up 0 bases, with 22 bases separating them. Germline V gene lookup returns CDR1 LGHNA and CDR2 YNFKEQ.

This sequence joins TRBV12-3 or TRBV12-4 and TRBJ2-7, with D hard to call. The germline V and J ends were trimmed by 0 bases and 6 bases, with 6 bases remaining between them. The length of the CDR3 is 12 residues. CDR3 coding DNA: TGTGCCAGCAGTTTAGCGGGAACCGAGCAGTACTTC. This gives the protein CASSLAGTEQYF.

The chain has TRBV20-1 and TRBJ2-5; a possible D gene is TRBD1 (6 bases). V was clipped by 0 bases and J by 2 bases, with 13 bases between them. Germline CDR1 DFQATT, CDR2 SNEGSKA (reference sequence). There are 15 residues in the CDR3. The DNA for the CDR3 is TGCAGTGCTAGAGATGAGGGGGACAAGCAAGAGACCCAGTACTTC. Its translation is CSARDEGDKQETQYF.

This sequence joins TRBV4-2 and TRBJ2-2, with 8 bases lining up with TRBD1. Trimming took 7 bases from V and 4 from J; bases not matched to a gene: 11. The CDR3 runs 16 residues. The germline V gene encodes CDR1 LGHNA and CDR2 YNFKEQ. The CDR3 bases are TGTGCCAGCAAACCGCCGGGACAGGAGATCACCGGGGAGCTGTTTTTT. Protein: CASKPPGQEITGELFF.

In nucleotides, the CDR3 is TGTGCCAGTAGTATAGGACCGGGCAATGAGCAGTTCTTC. Translating it yields CASSIGPGNEQFF. The rearrangement links TRBV19 to TRBJ2-1; D gene ambiguous. Germline V gives CDR1 LNHDA, CDR2 SQIVND (reference sequence). Trimming removed 1 base at V and 6 bases at J, with 7 bases between. The CDR3 totals 13 residues.

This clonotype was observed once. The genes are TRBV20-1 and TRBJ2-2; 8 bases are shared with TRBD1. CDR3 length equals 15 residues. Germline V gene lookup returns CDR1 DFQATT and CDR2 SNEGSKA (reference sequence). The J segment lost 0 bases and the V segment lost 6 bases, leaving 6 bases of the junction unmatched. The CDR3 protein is CSANRDRTNTGELFF. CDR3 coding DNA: TGCAGTGCAAACCGGGACAGGACGAACACCGGGGAGCTGTTTTTT.

CDR3 residues: CSVDTGKTEAFF. The CDR3 DNA reads as TGCAGCGTTGATACAGGGAAAACTGAAGCTTTCTTT. This chain uses TRBV29-1 with TRBJ1-1; weak D call: TRBD1 (6 bases). The CDR3 sequence is 12 residues long. The germline CDR1 and CDR2 sequences are SQVTM and ANQGSEA. V was clipped by 3 bases and J by 5 bases, with 10 bases between them.

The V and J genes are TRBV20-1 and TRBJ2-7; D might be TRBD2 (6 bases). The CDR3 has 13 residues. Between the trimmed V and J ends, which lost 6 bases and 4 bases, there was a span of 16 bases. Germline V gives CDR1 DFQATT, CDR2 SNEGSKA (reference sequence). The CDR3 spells CSAKRRGGYEQYF. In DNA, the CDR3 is TGCAGTGCCAAACGGAGGGGCGGTTACGAGCAGTACTTC.

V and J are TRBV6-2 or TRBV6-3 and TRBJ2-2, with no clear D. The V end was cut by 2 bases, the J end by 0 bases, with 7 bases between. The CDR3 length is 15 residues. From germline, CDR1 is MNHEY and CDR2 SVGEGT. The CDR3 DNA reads TGTGCCAGCAGTTACGGGCCAGCGAACACCGGGGAGCTGTTTTTT. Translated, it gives CASSYGPANTGELFF.

CDR3 coding DNA: TGTGCCACCAGAACAGGTCTGATGAGAGTTACAGATGGCTACACCTTC. Protein product: CATRTGLMRVTDGYTF. The rearrangement uses TRBV24-1 and TRBJ1-2; weak D call: TRBD1 (5 bases). Germline V gene data show CDR1 as KGHDR and CDR2 as SFDVKD. V lost 7 bases and J lost 6, with 23 bases in between. There are 16 residues in the CDR3.

The CDR3 sequence is CSVLSDSSSYEQYF. For the CDR3, the DNA is TGCAGCGTCTTGTCCGATTCGAGCTCCTACGAGCAGTACTTC. The chain combines TRBV29-1 with TRBJ2-7; D unresolved. Looked up from germline, CDR1 is SQVTM and CDR2 is ANQGSEA. The CDR3 sequence is 14 residues long. V lost 6 bases and J 0 bases, leaving 15 bases between the germline ends.

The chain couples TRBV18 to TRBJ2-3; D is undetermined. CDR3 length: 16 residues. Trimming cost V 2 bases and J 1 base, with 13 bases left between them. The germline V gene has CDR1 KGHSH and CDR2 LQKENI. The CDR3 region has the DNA TGTGCCAGCTCACCAGTGGAACCCCTCGGCACAGATACGCAGTATTTT. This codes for CASSPVEPLGTDTQYF. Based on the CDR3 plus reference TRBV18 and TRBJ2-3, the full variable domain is NAGVMQNPRHLVRRRGQEARLRCSPMKGHSHVYWYRQLPEEGLKFMVYLQKENIIDESGMPKERFSAEFPKEGPSILRIQQVVRGDSAAYFCASSPVEPLGTDTQYFGPGTRLTVL.

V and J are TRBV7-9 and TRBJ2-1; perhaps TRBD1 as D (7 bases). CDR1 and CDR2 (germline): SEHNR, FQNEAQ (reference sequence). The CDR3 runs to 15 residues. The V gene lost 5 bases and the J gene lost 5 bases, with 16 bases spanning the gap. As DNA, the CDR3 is TGTGCCAGCAGCCCAGACAGGGAGGTTCACAATGAGCAGTTCTTC. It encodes CASSPDREVHNEQFF. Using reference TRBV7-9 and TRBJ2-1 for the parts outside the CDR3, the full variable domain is DTGVSQNPRHKITKRGQNVTFRCDPISEHNRLYWYRQTLGQGPEFLTYFQNEAQLEKSRLLSDRFSAERPKGSFSTLEIQRTEQGDSAMYLCASSPDREVHNEQFFGPGTRLTVL.

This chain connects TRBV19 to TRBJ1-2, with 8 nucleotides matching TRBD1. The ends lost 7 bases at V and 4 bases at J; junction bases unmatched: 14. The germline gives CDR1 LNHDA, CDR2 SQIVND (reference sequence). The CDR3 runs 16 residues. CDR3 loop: CASMRADRDRGYGYTF. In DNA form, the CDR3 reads TGTGCCAGTATGAGGGCGGACAGGGATCGAGGCTATGGCTACACCTTC.

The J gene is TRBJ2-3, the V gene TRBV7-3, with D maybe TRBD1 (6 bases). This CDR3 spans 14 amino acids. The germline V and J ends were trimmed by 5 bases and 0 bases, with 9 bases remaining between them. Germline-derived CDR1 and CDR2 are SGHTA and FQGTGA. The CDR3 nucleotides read TGTGCCAGCAGCGAGACAGGTAGCACAGATACGCAGTATTTT. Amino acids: CASSETGSTDTQYF.

CDR3 protein: CASSLDPVRGGETQYF. The CDR3 bases are TGTGCCAGCAGCTTAGATCCGGTCAGAGGGGGAGAGACCCAGTACTTC. The J gene is TRBJ2-5, the V gene TRBV11-2; a possible D gene is TRBD1 (6 bases). Germline loops: CDR1 SGHAT, CDR2 FQNNGV. The germline V and J ends were trimmed by 0 bases and 4 bases, with 15 bases remaining between them. The CDR3 spans 16 residues.

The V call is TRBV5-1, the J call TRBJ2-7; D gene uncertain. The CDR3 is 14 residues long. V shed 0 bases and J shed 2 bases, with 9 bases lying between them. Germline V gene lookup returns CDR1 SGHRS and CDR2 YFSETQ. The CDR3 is CASSLGSGPYEQYV. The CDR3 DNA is TGCGCCAGCAGCTTGGGGTCTGGACCCTACGAGCAGTACGTC.